This TCR beta chain was recorded in a study of blood T cells in healthy people across ages. Using a J-beta primer mix together with a sample-barcoded 5' primer, a second PCR was run for roughly 6 to 11 cycles. TCRdb called the 5' RACE reads again in MiXCR, with one record for every CDR3 protein. This sample carries 1.5 million to 2 million distinct CDR3 sequences, less than 50% of them seen once, and the ten largest clones take around 2.1%. This CDR3 has 14 amino acids. Germline loops: CDR1 MNHEY, CDR2 SMNVEV (reference sequence). The V end lost 5 bases, the J end lost 3 bases, and 14 bases lay between the germline ends.

This receptor was identified in a woman aged 40 to 50 in good health. The sample was blood. The rearrangement joins TRBV27 to TRBJ2-7; either TRBD1 or TRBD2 may supply D (5 bases each). CDR3 DNA sequence: TGTGCCAGCAGTCACAACTGGGACGTCTACGAGCAGTACTTC. It codes for CASSHNWDVYEQYF.